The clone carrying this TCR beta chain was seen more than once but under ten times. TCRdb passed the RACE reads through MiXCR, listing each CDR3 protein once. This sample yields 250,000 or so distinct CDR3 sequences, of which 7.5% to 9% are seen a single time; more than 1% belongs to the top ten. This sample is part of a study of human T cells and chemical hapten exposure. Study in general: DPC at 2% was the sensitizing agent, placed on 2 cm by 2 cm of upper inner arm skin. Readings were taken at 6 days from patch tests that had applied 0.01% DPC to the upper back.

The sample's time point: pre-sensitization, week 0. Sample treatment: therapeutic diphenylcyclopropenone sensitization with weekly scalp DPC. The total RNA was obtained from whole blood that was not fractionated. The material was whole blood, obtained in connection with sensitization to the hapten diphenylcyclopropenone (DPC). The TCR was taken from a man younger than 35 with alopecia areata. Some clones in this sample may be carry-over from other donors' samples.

CDR3 sequence: CASSSDRENYGYTF. The CDR3 nucleotides are TGTGCCAGCAGCTCCGACAGGGAAAACTATGGCTACACCTTC. The chain links TRBV5-5 to TRBJ1-2, with 7 nucleotides matching TRBD1. The CDR3 sequence is 14 residues long. Trimming at V came to 3 bases and at J to 2 bases, leaving 4 bases not matched to a gene. CDR1 is SGHKS and CDR2 is YYEKEE in the germline V gene (reference sequence). The whole variable domain, filled in from reference TRBV5-5 and TRBJ1-2, reads DAGVTQSPTHLIKTRGQQVTLRCSPISGHKSVSWYQQVLGQGPQFIFQYYEKEERGRGNFPDRFSARQFPNYSSELNVNALLLGDSALYLCASSSDRENYGYTFGSGTRLTVV.